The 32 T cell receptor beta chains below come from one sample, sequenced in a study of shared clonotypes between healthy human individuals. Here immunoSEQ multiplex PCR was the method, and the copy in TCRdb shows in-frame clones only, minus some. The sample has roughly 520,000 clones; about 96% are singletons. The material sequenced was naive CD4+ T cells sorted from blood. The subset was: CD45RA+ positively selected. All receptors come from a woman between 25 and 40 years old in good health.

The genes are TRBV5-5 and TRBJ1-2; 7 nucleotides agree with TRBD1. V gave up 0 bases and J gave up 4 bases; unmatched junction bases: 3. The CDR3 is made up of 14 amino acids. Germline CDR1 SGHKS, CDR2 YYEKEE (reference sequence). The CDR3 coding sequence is TGTGCCAGCAGCTTGGTGAGGGGGCTCTATGGCTACACCTTC. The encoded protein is CASSLVRGLYGYTF.

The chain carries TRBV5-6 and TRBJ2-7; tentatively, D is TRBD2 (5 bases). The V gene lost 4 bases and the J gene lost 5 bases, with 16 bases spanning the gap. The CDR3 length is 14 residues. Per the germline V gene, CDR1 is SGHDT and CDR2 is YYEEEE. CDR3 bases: TGTGCCAGCAGCCCCCCCGGGGTTTCGGACGAGCAGTACTTC. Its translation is CASSPPGVSDEQYF.

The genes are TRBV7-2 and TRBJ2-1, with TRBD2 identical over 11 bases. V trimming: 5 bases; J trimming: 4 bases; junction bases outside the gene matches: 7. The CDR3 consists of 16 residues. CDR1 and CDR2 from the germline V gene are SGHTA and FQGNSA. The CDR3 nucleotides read TGTGCCAGCAGCCCGACTAGCGGGACAGGATACAATGAGCAGTTCTTC. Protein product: CASSPTSGTGYNEQFF.

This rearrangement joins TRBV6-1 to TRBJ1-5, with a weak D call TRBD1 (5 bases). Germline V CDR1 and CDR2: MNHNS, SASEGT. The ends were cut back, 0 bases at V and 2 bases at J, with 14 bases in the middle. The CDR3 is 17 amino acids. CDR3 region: CASSEAGALRGNQPQHF. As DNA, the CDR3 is TGTGCCAGCAGTGAAGCCGGGGCCCTCAGGGGCAATCAGCCCCAGCATTTT.

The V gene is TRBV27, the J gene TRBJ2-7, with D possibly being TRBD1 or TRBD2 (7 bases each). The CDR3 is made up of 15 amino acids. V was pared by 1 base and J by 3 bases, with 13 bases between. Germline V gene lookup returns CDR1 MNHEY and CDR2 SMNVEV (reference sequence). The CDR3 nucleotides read TGTGCCAGCAGTTTATTAGCAGGGGGGGACTACGAGCAGTACTTC. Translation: CASSLLAGGDYEQYF.

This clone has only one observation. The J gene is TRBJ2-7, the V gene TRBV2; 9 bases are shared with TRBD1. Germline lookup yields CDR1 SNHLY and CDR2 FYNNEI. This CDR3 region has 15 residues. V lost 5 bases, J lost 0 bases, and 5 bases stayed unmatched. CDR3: CASSRDRALSYEQYF. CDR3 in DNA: TGTGCCAGCAGTCGGGACAGGGCCCTCTCCTACGAGCAGTACTTC.

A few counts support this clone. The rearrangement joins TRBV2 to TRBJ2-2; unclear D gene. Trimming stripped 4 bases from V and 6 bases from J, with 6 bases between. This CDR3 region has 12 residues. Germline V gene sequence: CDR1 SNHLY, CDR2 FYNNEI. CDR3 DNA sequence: TGTGCCAGCAGTGCAGTGGCCGGGGAGCTGTTTTTT. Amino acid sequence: CASSAVAGELFF.

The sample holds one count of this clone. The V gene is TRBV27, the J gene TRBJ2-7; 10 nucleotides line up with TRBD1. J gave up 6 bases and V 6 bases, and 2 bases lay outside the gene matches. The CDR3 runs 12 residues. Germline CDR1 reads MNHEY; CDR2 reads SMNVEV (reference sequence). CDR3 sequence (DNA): TGTGCCAGCAGAAGGACAGGGGGCGAGCAGTACTTC. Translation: CASRRTGGEQYF.

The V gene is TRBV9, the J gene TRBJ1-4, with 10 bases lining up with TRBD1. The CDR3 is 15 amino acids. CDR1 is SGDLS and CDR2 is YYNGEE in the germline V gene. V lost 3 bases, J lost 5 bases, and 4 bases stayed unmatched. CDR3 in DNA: TGTGCCAGCAGCGAGCGGGACAGGGGAAATGAAAAACTGTTTTTT. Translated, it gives CASSERDRGNEKLFF.

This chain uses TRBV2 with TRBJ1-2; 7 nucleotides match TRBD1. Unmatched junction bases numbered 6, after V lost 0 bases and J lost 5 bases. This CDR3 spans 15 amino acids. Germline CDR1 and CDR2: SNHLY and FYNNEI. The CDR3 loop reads CASSEAPGTVYGYTF. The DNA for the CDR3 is TGTGCCAGCAGTGAAGCGCCTGGGACAGTATATGGCTACACCTTC.

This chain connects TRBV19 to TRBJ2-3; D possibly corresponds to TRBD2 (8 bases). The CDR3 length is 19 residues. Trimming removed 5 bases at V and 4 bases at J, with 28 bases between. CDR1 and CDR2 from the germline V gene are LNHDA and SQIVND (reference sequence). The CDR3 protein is CASSSGQAGGLAGADTQYF. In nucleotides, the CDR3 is TGTGCCAGTAGTTCCGGACAGGCTGGAGGACTAGCCGGAGCAGATACGCAGTATTTT.

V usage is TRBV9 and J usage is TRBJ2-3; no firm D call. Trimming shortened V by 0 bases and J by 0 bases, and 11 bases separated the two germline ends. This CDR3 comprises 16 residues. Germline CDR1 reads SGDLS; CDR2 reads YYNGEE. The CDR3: CASSVDADGSTDTQYF. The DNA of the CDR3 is TGTGCCAGCAGCGTAGATGCGGACGGGAGCACAGATACGCAGTATTTT.

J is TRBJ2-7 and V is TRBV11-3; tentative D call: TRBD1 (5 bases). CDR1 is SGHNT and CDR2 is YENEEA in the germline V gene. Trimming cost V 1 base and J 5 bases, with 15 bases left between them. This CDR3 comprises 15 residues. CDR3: CASSLGRQGNDEQYF. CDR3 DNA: TGTGCCAGCAGCTTAGGAAGGCAGGGCAACGACGAGCAGTACTTC.

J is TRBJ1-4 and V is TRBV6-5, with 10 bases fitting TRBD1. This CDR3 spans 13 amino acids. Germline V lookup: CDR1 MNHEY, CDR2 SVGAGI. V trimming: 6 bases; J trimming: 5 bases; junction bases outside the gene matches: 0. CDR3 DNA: TGTGCCAGCAGGGGACAGGGGAATGAAAAACTGTTTTTT. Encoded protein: CASRGQGNEKLFF.

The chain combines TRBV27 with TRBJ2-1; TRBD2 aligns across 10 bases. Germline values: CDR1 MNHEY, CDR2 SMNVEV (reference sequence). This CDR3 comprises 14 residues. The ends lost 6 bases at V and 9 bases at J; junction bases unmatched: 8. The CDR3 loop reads CASRPAGGPTEQFF. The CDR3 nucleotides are TGTGCCAGCAGGCCAGCGGGAGGGCCTACTGAGCAGTTCTTC.

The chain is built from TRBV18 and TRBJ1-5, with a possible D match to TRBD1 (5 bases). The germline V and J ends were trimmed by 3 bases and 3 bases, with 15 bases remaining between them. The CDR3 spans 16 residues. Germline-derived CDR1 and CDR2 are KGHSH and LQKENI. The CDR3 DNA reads TGTGCCAGCTCACCTCAGGAGGCAGGGATCAATCAGCCCCAGCATTTT. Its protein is CASSPQEAGINQPQHF.

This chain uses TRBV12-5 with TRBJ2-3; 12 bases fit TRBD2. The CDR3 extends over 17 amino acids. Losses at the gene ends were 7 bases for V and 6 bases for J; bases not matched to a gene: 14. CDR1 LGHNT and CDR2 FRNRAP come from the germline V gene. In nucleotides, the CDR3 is TGTGCTAGTGCCCCGGGACTAGCGGGCGACGGTAGGGATACGCAGTATTTT. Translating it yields CASAPGLAGDGRDTQYF.

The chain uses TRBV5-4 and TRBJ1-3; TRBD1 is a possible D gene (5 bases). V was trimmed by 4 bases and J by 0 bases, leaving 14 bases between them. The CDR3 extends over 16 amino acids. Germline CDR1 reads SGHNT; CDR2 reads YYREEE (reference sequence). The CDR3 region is CASSAGGVYSGNTIYF. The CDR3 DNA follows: TGTGCCAGCAGCGCGGGAGGGGTTTACTCTGGAAACACCATATATTTT.

CDR3 in DNA: TGTGCCAGCGGGGAAGCATTCGGCACTGAAGCTTTCTTT. Amino acid sequence: CASGEAFGTEAFF. The genes are TRBV6-1 and TRBJ1-1; unclear D gene. The CDR3 has 13 amino acids. Trimming left V 8 bases short and J 4 bases short, with 14 bases between. Germline V CDR1 and CDR2: MNHNS, SASEGT.

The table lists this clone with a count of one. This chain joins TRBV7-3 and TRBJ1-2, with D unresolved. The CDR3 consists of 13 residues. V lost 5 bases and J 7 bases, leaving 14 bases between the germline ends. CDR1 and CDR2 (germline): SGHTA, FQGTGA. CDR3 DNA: TGTGCCAGCAGCGGACCCGGCGACGGTGGCTACACCTTC. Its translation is CASSGPGDGGYTF.

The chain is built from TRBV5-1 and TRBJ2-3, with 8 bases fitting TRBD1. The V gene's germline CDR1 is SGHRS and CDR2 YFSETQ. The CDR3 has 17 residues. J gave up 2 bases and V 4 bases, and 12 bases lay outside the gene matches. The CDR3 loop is CASSRIRQGILTDTQYF. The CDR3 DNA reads TGCGCCAGCAGCCGAATCCGACAGGGGATACTCACAGATACGCAGTATTTT. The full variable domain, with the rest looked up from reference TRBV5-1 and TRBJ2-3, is KAGVTQTPRYLIKTRGQQVTLSCSPISGHRSVSWYQQTPGQGLQFLFEYFSETQRNKGNFPGRFSGRQFSNSRSEMNVSTLELGDSALYLCASSRIRQGILTDTQYFGPGTRLTVL.

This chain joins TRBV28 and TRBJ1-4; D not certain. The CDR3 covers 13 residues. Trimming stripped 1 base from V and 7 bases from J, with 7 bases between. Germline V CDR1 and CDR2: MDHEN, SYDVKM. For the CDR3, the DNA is TGTGCCAGCAGTTTATCCCCGCGTGAAAAACTGTTTTTT. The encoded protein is CASSLSPREKLFF.

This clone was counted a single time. The CDR3: CSVEGQGSDTQYF. CDR3 in DNA: TGCAGCGTTGAGGGGCAGGGGTCTGATACGCAGTATTTT. The chain recombines TRBV29-1 with TRBJ2-3, with a tentative D call TRBD1 (6 bases). Germline V CDR1 and CDR2: SQVTM, ANQGSEA. V lost 3 bases, J lost 6 bases, and 13 bases lay in between. The CDR3 extends over 13 amino acids.

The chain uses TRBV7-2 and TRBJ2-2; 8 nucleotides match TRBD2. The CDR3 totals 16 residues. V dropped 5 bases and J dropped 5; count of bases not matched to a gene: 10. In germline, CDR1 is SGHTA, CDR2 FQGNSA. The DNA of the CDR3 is TGTGCCAGCAGCAAAATAGCGGGGACGGGGACCGGGGAGCTGTTTTTT. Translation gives CASSKIAGTGTGELFF.

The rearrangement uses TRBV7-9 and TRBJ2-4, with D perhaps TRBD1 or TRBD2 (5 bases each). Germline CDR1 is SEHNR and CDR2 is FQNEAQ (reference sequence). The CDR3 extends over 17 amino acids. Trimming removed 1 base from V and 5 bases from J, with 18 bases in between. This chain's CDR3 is CASSLGSGRFTQNIQYF. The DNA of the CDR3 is TGTGCCAGCAGCTTAGGGTCGGGGCGGTTTACCCAAAACATTCAGTACTTC.

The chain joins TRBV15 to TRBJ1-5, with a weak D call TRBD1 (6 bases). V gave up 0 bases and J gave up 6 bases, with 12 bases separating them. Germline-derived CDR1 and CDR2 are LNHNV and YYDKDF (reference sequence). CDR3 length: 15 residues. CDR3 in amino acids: CATSRDFTGSQPQHF. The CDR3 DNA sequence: TGTGCCACCAGCAGAGATTTCACAGGGAGTCAGCCCCAGCATTTT.

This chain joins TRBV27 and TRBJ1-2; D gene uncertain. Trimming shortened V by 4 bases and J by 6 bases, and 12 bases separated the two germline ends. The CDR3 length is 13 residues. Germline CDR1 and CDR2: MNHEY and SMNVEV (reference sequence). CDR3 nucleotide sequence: TGTGCCAGCAGTTCCAGGAATGCCCATGGCTACACCTTC. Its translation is CASSSRNAHGYTF.

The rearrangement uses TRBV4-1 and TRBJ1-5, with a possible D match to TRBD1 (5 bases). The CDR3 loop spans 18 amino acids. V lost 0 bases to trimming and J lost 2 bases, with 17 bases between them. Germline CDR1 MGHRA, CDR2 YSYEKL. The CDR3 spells CASSQDPRERGGNQPQHF. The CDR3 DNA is TGCGCCAGCAGCCAAGATCCCAGGGAGAGGGGCGGCAATCAGCCCCAGCATTTT.

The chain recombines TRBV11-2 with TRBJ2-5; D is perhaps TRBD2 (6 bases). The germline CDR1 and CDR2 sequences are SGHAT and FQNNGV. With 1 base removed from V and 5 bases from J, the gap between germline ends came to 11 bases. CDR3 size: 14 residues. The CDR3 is CASSLVGRWETQYF. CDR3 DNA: TGTGCCAGCAGCTTAGTTGGGAGGTGGGAGACCCAGTACTTC.

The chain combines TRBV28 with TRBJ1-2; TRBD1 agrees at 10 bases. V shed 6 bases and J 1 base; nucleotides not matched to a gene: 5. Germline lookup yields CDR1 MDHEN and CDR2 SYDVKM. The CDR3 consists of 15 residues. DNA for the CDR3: TGTGCCAGCAGACCTTGGACAGGGGGTAACTATGGCTACACCTTC. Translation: CASRPWTGGNYGYTF.

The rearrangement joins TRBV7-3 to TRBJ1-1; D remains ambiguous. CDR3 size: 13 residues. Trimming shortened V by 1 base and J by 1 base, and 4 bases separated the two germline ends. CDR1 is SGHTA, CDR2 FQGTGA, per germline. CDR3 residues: CASSLSSNTEAFF. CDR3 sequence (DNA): TGTGCCAGCAGCTTAAGTTCGAACACTGAAGCTTTCTTT.

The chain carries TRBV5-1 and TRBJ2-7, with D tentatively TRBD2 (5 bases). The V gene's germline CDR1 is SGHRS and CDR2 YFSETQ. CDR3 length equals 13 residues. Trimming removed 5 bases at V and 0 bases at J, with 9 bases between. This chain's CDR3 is CASREGTSYEQYF. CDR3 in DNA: TGCGCCAGCAGAGAGGGAACCTCCTACGAGCAGTACTTC. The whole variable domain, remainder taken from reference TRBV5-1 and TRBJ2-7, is KAGVTQTPRYLIKTRGQQVTLSCSPISGHRSVSWYQQTPGQGLQFLFEYFSETQRNKGNFPGRFSGRQFSNSRSEMNVSTLELGDSALYLCASREGTSYEQYFGPGTRLTVT.